The 5 T cell receptor beta chains reported below all come from one sample, sequenced in a study of T cells in Graves' hyperthyroidism and ophthalmopathy. Regions amplified from RNA transcripts were the TCR beta CDR3 regions. Primed by the HTBI set, a first-round RT-PCR was run on the TCR CDR3. In TCRdb, the multiplex PCR reads were re-called with MiXCR into one record per CDR3 protein. The sample carries over 90,000 distinct CDR3 sequences, roughly 50% recorded once. Sequenced material: blood. Receptor source: a man aged 35 to 55 with Graves' hyperthyroidism.

As regards this clonotype: The missing conserved phenylalanine or tryptophan at the end of this CDR3 makes a read error likely. The chain links TRBV7-9 to TRBJ1-6; D is uncertain. The CDR3 loop spans 16 amino acids. V lost 8 bases and J 6 bases, leaving 20 bases between the germline ends. Germline assignment: CDR1 SEHNR and CDR2 FQNEAQ (reference sequence). The CDR3 is CASGIGRTDFNSPLHL. In nucleotides, the CDR3 is TGTGCCAGCGGCATCGGACGGACTGACTTTAATTCACCCCTCCACTTG.

This clonotype was detected once. The junction departs from germline at one end; a sequencing error may be responsible. The rearrangement links TRBV9 to TRBJ2-2, with D possibly TRBD1 on 5 matching bases. Germline values: CDR1 SGDLS, CDR2 YYNGEE. The CDR3 spans 15 residues. The CDR3, as DNA: TGTGCTAGCAGCGTACAGGACGGCGGCACGGGGGAGCTGTTTTTT. Its protein is CASSVQDGGTGELFF.

This sequence joins TRBV7-9 and TRBJ2-7, with 7 nucleotides matching TRBD2. V was clipped by 8 bases and J by 2 bases; unmatched bases: 15. Per the germline V gene, CDR1 is SEHNR and CDR2 is FQNEAQ (reference sequence). This CDR3 is built from 16 residues. This chain's CDR3 is CASGVVGGTDAYEQYF. The CDR3 DNA reads as TGTGCCAGCGGGGTTGTGGGGGGGACGGACGCCTACGAGCAGTACTTC. Supplemented by reference TRBV7-9 and TRBJ2-7, the full variable domain reads DTGVSQNPRHKITKRGQNVTFRCDPISEHNRLYWYRQTLGQGPEFLTYFQNEAQLEKSRLLSDRFSAERPKGSFSTLEIQRTEQGDSAMYLCASGVVGGTDAYEQYFGPGTRLTVT.

This clonotype was found a few times. The gene calls are TRBV12-3 or TRBV12-4 and TRBJ1-1; D gene ambiguous. Trimming shortened V by 3 bases and J by 8 bases, and 16 bases separated the two germline ends. This CDR3 is 14 amino acids long. CDR3 amino acids: CASSLEALNLEAFF. CDR3 bases: TGTGCCAGCAGTTTGGAGGCTCTGAACTTGGAAGCTTTCTTT.

At least ten counts were recorded for this clonotype. The chain recombines TRBV5-6 with TRBJ2-2, with 11 nucleotides matching TRBD2. CDR3 length: 17 amino acids. The germline V gene encodes CDR1 SGHDT and CDR2 YYEEEE. J gave up 1 base and V 2 bases, and 4 bases lay outside the gene matches. Written as DNA, the CDR3 is TGTGCCAGCAGCTTAGGGACTAGCGGATTGAACACCGGGGAGCTGTTTTTT. Encoded protein: CASSLGTSGLNTGELFF.